This TCR beta chain was documented in a study of T cells after yellow fever vaccination (dated by TCRdb to about 2019). Describing the broader study: The SMART-Seq v4 Ultra Low Input RNA kit was used to prepare libraries from fractions with low cell numbers. Bulk TCR alpha and beta repertoires were sequenced longitudinally to track T-cell clones before and after primary and booster YFV17D yellow fever vaccination. Two healthy male donors made up the cohort, one aged 18 to 30 years and the other aged 30 to 40 years. Blood was drawn at multiple timepoints before and after primary and secondary immunization, with bulk PBMC replicates and cell subsets isolated. What the study reported, not specific to this receptor: The study included only a couple of donors, which limits how far the findings can be generalized. A small share of clonotypes occurred in both CD4 and CD8 compartments, likely arising from convergent recombination. Computational filtering was required because FACS-sorted repertoires could contain abundant contaminating clonotypes from the bulk population. Most clones expanded after primary vaccination (about 96% of CD4 and 70% to 90% of CD8) were re-detected after the booster, suggesting that broad memory maintenance occurred. The secondary T-cell response was weaker than the primary response but faster, peaking on day 5 instead of day 15.

V drops 0 bases and J drops 4 bases, leaving 8 bases in between. From the cysteine up to the phenylalanine, the CDR3 has a length of 14 residues. CDR3 DNA only is kept here, 42 bases in frame from base 1. CDR1 and CDR2, per the germline V gene, are SGHRS and YFSETQ. The label giving this sample's treatment or condition can be read as: live attenuated yellow fever vaccine strain. At each blood-draw timepoint, two biological replicates of bulk PBMCs were collected. A standard Ficoll-Paque protocol was used to isolate PBMCs from peripheral blood. TriZol was used to extract RNA from bulk PBMCs, CD4 and CD8 fractions, and dextramer-positive and dextramer-negative fractions. TCR cDNA was synthesized by 5'RACE template switching, through which a universal primer site and unique molecular identifiers were introduced. Priming of cDNA synthesis was performed from both the TCR alpha and TCR beta constant segments. Library amplification used two PCR steps, and the second PCR step added sample barcodes and sequencing adapters. Sequencing of libraries was performed on Illumina HiSeq 2500 (2x100 bp) or NovaSeq (2x150 bp). Regarding the original processing steps: MIGEC handled demultiplexing of reads and collapsing into UMI consensus sequences, while MiXCR performed V(D)J alignment. Clonotypes responding to the vaccine were identified with edgeR on replicate PBMC samples, with the criteria of FDR below 0.01 and a log2 fold change above 5 up to day 15. Each bulk clonotype was labeled CD4 or CD8 based on which sequenced repertoire, CD4 or CD8, contained the clonotype at higher abundance. TCRdb redid the processing of the public reads, applying fastp at Q25 and MiXCR, and retained in-frame beta chains. Here each entry gathers all rows of one CDR3 protein and keeps the most common genes and DNA. TCRdb's processing, not the authors', yielded these V and J calls. The sample table contains under 600,000 distinct CDR3 sequences; only one count was recorded for just over 20% of them. Roughly a sixth of the sample comes from the top ten.

This clonotype was detected ten times or more. This clone's antigen is unknown. Base quality data are lacking; no much larger clone is found one base away. The receptor comes from a man aged 18 to 29 who received the YFV17D yellow fever vaccine. The V and J genes are TRBV5-1 and TRBJ2-1, with no confident D gene call. The input for sequencing was PBMCs, taken 21 days after the first yellow fever vaccination. The bases read TGCGCCAGCAGCTTGGAACCTAGGTACAATGAGCAGTTCTTC. This yields the protein CASSLEPRYNEQFF.